The sample holds one count of the clone carrying this T cell receptor beta chain. Its cognate antigen is unknown. CD45RO-negative CD8 cells positively selected for CCR7 made up the naive population, which excluded terminally differentiated effector memory CD45RA+ cells. The germline V gene encodes CDR1 SGHKS and CDR2 YYEKEE (reference sequence). V was pared by 4 bases and J by 3 bases, with 13 bases between. The CDR3 has 14 residues. Profiled with immunoSEQ multiplex PCR; TCRdb holds only in-frame clones, not every one. The sample carries roughly 550,000 clones, about 95% recorded once. This entry belongs to a study of shared clonotypes between healthy human individuals. The study's findings and limits: Rarefaction indicated that sorted-subset sequencing remained incomplete although depth was large. A reduction in generation probabilities was seen for non-shared clonotypes relative to those shared by all four donors.

This clonotype originated in a woman in her 30s in good health. The V gene is TRBV5-5, the J gene TRBJ1-1; D ambiguous. Sequencing was performed on naive CD8+ T cells sorted from blood. The CDR3 is CASSGPTTDTEAFF. As DNA, the CDR3 is TGTGCCAGCAGCGGCCCGACAACCGACACTGAAGCTTTCTTT. Drawing the rest from reference TRBV5-5 and TRBJ1-1, the complete variable domain is DAGVTQSPTHLIKTRGQQVTLRCSPISGHKSVSWYQQVLGQGPQFIFQYYEKEERGRGNFPDRFSARQFPNYSSELNVNALLLGDSALYLCASSGPTTDTEAFFGQGTRLTVV.